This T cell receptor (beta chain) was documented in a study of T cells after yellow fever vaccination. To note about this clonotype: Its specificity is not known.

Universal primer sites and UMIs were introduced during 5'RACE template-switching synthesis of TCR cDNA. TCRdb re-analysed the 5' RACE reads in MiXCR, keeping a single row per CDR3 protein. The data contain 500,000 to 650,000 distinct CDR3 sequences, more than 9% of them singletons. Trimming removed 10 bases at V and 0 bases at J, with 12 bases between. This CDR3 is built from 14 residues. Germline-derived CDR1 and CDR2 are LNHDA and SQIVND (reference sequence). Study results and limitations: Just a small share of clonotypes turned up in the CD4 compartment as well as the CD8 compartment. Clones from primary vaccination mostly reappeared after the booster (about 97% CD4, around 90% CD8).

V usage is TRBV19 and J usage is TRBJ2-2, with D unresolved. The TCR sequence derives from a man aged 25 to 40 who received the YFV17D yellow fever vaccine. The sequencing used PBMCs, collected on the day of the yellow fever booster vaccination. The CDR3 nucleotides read TGTGCCACCCTAGGCATAACGAACACCGGGGAGCTGTTTTTT. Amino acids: CATLGITNTGELFF.